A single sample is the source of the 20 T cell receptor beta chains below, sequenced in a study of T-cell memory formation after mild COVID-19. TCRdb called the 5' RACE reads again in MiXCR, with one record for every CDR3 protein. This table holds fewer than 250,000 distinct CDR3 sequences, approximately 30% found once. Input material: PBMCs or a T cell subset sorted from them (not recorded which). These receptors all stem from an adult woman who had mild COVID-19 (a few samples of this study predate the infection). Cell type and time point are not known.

Here the CDR3 reads CASSYYYPPEQFF. The CDR3 DNA reads TGTGCCAGCAGTTACTACTACCCCCCTGAGCAGTTCTTC. The rearrangement joins TRBV6-6 to TRBJ2-1; D not resolved. The CDR3 runs 13 residues. Trimming cost V 1 base and J 9 bases, with 10 bases left between them. CDR1 is MNHNY and CDR2 is SVGAGI in the germline V gene (reference sequence).

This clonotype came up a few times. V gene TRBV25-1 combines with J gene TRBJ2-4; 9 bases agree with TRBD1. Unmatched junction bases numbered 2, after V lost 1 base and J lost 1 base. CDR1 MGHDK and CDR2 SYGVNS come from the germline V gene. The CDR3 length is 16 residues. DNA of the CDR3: TGTGCCAGCAGTGAATTCGGACAGGGGGCCAAAAACATTCAGTACTTC. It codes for CASSEFGQGAKNIQYF.

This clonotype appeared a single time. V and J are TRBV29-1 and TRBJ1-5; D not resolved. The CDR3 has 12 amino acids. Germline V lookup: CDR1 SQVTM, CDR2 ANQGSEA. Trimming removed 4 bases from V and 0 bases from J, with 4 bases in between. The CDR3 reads CSVADSNQPQHF. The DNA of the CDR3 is TGCAGCGTTGCGGATAGCAATCAGCCCCAGCATTTT.

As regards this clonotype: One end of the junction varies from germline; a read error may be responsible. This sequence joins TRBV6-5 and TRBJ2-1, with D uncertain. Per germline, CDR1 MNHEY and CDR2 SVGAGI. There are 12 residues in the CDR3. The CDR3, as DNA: TGTGCCAGCAGTAACTCAGGTGGTGAGCAGTTCTTC. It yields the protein CASSNSGGEQFF.

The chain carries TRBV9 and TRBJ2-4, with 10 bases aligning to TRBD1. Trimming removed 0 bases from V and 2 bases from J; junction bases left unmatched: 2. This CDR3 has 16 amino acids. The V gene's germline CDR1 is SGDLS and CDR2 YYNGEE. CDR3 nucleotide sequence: TGTGCCAGCAGCGTAGTCGACAGGGGGCCCAAAAACATTCAGTACTTC. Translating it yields CASSVVDRGPKNIQYF.

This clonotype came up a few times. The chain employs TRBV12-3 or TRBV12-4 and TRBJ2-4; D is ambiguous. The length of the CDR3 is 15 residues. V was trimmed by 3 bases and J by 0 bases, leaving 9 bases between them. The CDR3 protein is CASSFYREAKNIQYF. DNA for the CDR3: TGTGCCAGCAGTTTTTACAGAGAAGCCAAAAACATTCAGTACTTC.

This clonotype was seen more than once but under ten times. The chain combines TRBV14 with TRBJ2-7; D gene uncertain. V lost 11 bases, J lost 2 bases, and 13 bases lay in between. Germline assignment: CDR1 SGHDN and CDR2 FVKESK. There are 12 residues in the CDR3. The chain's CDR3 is CAQRRRTYEQYF. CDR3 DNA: TGTGCCCAAAGACGCAGGACCTACGAGCAGTACTTC.

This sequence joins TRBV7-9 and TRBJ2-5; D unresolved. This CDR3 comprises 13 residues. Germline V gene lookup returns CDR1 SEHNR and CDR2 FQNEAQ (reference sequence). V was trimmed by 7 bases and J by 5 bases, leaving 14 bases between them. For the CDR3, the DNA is TGTGCCAGCATCCCAGGACCGACGGAGACCCAGTACTTC. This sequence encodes CASIPGPTETQYF.

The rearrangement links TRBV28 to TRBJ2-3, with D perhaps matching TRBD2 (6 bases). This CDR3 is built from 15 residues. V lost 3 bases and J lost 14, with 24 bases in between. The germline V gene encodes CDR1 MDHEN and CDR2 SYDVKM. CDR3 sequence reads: CASSFQDYPASGRYF. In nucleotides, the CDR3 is TGTGCCAGCAGTTTTCAGGACTACCCAGCCTCTGGCCGGTATTTT.

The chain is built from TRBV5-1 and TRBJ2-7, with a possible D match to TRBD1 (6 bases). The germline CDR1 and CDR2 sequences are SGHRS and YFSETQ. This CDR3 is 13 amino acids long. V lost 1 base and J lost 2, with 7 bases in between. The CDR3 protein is CASSLRTAYEQYF. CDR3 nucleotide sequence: TGCGCCAGCAGCTTGCGGACAGCCTACGAGCAGTACTTC.

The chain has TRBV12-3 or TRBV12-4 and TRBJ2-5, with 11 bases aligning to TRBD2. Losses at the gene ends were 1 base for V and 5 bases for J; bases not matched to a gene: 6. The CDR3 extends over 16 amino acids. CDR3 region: CASSLGLTSGIETQYF. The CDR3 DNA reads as TGTGCCAGCAGTTTAGGGTTGACTAGCGGGATTGAGACCCAGTACTTC.

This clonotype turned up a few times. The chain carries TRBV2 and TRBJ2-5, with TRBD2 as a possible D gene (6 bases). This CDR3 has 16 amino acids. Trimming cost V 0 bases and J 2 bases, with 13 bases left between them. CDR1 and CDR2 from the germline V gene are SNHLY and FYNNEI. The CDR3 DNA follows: TGTGCCAGCAGTGAAGCGCTTAGGGACTCACAAGAGACCCAGTACTTC. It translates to CASSEALRDSQETQYF.

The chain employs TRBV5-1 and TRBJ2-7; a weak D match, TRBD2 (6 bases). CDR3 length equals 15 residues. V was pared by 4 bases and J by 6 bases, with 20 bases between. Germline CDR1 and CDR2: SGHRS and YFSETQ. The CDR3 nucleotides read TGCGCCAGCAGCGGGGGGACCGTTCTTTCTGGCGAGCAGTACTTC. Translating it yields CASSGGTVLSGEQYF.

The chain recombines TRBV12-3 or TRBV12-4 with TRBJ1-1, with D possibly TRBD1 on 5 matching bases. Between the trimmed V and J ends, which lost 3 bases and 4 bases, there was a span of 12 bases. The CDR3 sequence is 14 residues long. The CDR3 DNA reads TGTGCCAGCAGTTTTACAGGTGTGGGCACTGAAGCTTTCTTT. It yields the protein CASSFTGVGTEAFF.

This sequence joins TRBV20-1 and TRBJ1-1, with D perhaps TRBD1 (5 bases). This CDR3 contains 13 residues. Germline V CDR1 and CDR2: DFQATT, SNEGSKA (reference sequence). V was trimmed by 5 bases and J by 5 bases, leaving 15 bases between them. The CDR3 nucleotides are TGCAGTGCTGTTGGTAGGGGAGGGACTGAAGCTTTCTTT. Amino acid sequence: CSAVGRGGTEAFF.

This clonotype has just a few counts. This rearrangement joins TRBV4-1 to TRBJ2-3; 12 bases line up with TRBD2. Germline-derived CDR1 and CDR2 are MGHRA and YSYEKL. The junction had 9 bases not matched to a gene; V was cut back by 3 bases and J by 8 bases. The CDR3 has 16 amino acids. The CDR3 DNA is TGCGCCAGCAGCCACCCCGGACTAGCGGGGAGGGCTACGCAGTATTTT. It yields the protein CASSHPGLAGRATQYF.

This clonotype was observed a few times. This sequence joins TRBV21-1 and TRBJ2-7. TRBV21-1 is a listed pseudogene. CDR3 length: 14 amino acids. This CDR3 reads CASSERQNSYEQYF. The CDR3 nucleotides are TGTGCCAGCAGCGAACGACAGAACTCCTACGAGCAGTACTTC.

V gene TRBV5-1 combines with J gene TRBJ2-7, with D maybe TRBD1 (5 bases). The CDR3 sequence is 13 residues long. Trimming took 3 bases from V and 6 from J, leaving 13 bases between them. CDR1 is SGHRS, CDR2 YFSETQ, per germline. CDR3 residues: CASSSPQVGEQYF. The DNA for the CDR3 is TGCGCCAGCAGCTCCCCACAGGTAGGCGAGCAGTACTTC.

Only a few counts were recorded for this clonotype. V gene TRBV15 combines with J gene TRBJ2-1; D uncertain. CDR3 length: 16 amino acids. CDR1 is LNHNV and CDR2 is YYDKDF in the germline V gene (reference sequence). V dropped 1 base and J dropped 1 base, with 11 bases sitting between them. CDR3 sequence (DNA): TGTGCCACCAGCAGAGTACTAACTCAGTCCTACAATGAGCAGTTCTTC. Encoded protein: CATSRVLTQSYNEQFF.

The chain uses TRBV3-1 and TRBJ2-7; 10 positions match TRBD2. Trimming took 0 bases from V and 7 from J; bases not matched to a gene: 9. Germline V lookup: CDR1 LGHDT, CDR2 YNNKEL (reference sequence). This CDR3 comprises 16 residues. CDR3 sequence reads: CASSQELAGPLGEQYF. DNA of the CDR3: TGTGCCAGCAGCCAAGAACTAGCGGGACCCCTCGGGGAGCAGTACTTC.